The 30 T cell receptor beta chains presented below share a single source sample, sequenced in a study of vaccination and CD4 T cells after COVID-19. These TCRs' antigens remain unknown. Sequenced with the Oncomine TCR Beta short-read assay was DNA taken from cultured CD4+ T cells. TCRdb fed the PCR reads into MiXCR, producing one record per CDR3 protein. Of roughly 20,000 distinct CDR3 sequences in the sample, 43% were seen once. Treatment meaning: roughly 10-day PBMC culture with coronavirus spike peptide pools or control peptides (ViraFEST assay). The input for sequencing was CD4+ T cells from blood, cultured in vitro, taken after SARS-CoV-2 vaccination. These receptors were obtained from a human donor who had recovered from COVID-19.

The chain carries TRBV27 and TRBJ1-1; 7 bases align to TRBD1. V was clipped by 0 bases and J by 1 base; unmatched bases: 11. CDR1 is MNHEY, CDR2 SMNVEV, per germline (reference sequence). The CDR3 runs to 18 residues. The CDR3 protein is CASSLSRGQGLPNTEAFF. CDR3 sequence (DNA): TGTGCCAGCAGTTTATCGAGGGGGCAGGGCCTCCCGAACACTGAAGCTTTCTTT.

The J gene is TRBJ1-5, the V gene TRBV5-1, with D perhaps matching TRBD1 (5 bases). Germline CDR1 SGHRS, CDR2 YFSETQ. V lost 4 bases to trimming and J lost 5 bases, with 13 bases between them. The CDR3 consists of 14 residues. In nucleotides, the CDR3 is TGCGCCAGCAGCCCGAGCGGGGGGGATCAGCCCCAGCATTTT. Translation gives CASSPSGGDQPQHF.

This clonotype was detected only a few times. This chain connects TRBV6-1 to TRBJ2-3, with D perhaps matching TRBD1 or TRBD2 (5 bases each). This CDR3 has 15 residues. Trimming pared 4 bases from V and 4 bases from J, leaving 15 bases between. From germline, CDR1 is MNHNS and CDR2 SASEGT. The CDR3 nucleotides are TGTGCCAGCAGTGCTACCGGGACCAGGGCAGATACGCAGTATTTT. Translation gives CASSATGTRADTQYF.

The genes are TRBV6-5 and TRBJ1-3; possible D gene TRBD1, 6 bases. The ends were cut back, 4 bases at V and 3 bases at J, with 10 bases in the middle. CDR3 length: 14 residues. Germline V gene sequence: CDR1 MNHEY, CDR2 SVGAGI. The chain's CDR3 is CASSSRGYGNTIYF. As DNA, the CDR3 is TGTGCCAGCAGTTCGAGGGGGTATGGAAACACCATATATTTT.

This clonotype occurred a few times. The V gene is TRBV19, the J gene TRBJ2-5; 13 bases map to TRBD2. Trimming took 4 bases from V and 0 from J; bases not matched to a gene: 2. CDR1 is LNHDA and CDR2 is SQIVND in the germline V gene (reference sequence). The length of the CDR3 is 16 residues. The CDR3 loop is CASSKGLAGHQETQYF. The CDR3 DNA is TGTGCCAGTAGTAAGGGACTAGCGGGGCACCAAGAGACCCAGTACTTC. The whole variable domain, filled in from reference TRBV19 and TRBJ2-5, reads DGGITQSPKYLFRKEGQNVTLSCEQNLNHDAMYWYRQDPGQGLRLIYYSQIVNDFQKGDIAEGYSVSREKKESFPLTVTSAQKNPTAFYLCASSKGLAGHQETQYFGPGTRLLVL.

The chain has TRBV20-1 and TRBJ2-1; the D is unclear. The CDR3 consists of 16 residues. In germline, CDR1 is DFQATT, CDR2 SNEGSKA (reference sequence). V shed 2 bases and J shed 2 bases, with 16 bases lying between them. The CDR3 sequence: CSARRRASLTYNEQFF. CDR3 sequence (DNA): TGCAGTGCTAGAAGGCGAGCATCTCTTACCTACAATGAGCAGTTCTTC.

The rearrangement joins TRBV20-1 to TRBJ2-5, with 11 bases matching TRBD2. V gave up 4 bases and J gave up 1 base; unmatched junction bases: 14. This CDR3 has 18 amino acids. The germline V gene encodes CDR1 DFQATT and CDR2 SNEGSKA (reference sequence). CDR3 nucleotide sequence: TGCAGTGCTAAGGGGGGTCTAGCGGGGGGACTTACCCAAGAGACCCAGTACTTC. Its protein product is CSAKGGLAGGLTQETQYF.

This clonotype was seen more than once but under ten times. The V gene is TRBV20-1, the J gene TRBJ1-3; D might be TRBD1 (5 bases). The CDR3 has 14 amino acids. In germline, CDR1 is DFQATT, CDR2 SNEGSKA (reference sequence). Trimming stripped 2 bases from V and 2 bases from J, with 10 bases between. The CDR3 DNA reads as TGCAGTGCTAGACCCGGGACGGCTGGAAACACCATATATTTT. As protein: CSARPGTAGNTIYF.

The V gene is TRBV6-5, the J gene TRBJ2-7; D may be TRBD1 (6 bases). The germline V gene encodes CDR1 MNHEY and CDR2 SVGAGI. Trimming took 4 bases from V and 0 from J, leaving 19 bases between them. The CDR3 has 17 residues. For the CDR3, the DNA is TGTGCCAGCAGTTCGGTCCAGGGGCGCGGGCTCTCCTACGAGCAGTACTTC. It specifies CASSSVQGRGLSYEQYF.

The chain is built from TRBV6-1 and TRBJ1-6, with D hard to call. CDR1 and CDR2 (germline): MNHNS, SASEGT. The CDR3 length is 13 residues. V gave up 0 bases and J gave up 11 bases, with 8 bases separating them. The DNA of the CDR3 is TGTGCCAGCAGTGAAGCGCTGGGTCCACCCCTCCACTTT. Translation gives CASSEALGPPLHF.

J is TRBJ1-4 and V is TRBV20-1, with D possibly TRBD1 on 6 matching bases. V lost 0 bases and J lost 17, with 16 bases in between. Germline loops: CDR1 DFQATT, CDR2 SNEGSKA (reference sequence). This CDR3 has 12 residues. CDR3 sequence: CSARDSADRSFF. The CDR3 bases are TGCAGTGCTAGAGATTCCGCGGACAGAAGTTTTTTT.

In its sample, this clonotype was seen a few times. This chain uses TRBV7-2 with TRBJ1-2, with a tentative D call TRBD1 (5 bases). Germline V gene data show CDR1 as SGHTA and CDR2 as FQGNSA. This CDR3 comprises 16 residues. Trimming removed 4 bases at V and 0 bases at J, with 15 bases between. The CDR3 protein is CASSSEGYRTNYGYTF. CDR3 sequence (DNA): TGTGCCAGCAGCTCTGAGGGGTACAGGACTAACTATGGCTACACCTTC.

V usage is TRBV6-5 and J usage is TRBJ1-1; D unresolved. The germline CDR1 and CDR2 sequences are MNHEY and SVGAGI. Trimming pared 4 bases from V and 1 base from J, leaving 10 bases between. The CDR3 totals 14 residues. This CDR3 reads CASSFVDTNTEAFF. The CDR3 nucleotides are TGTGCCAGCAGTTTTGTGGATACGAACACTGAAGCTTTCTTT.

V is TRBV6-1 and J is TRBJ1-5; perhaps TRBD1 as D (5 bases). V lost 8 bases and J 6 bases, leaving 14 bases between the germline ends. The length of the CDR3 is 13 residues. Germline assignment: CDR1 MNHNS and CDR2 SASEGT. CDR3 amino acids: CASRGDRPQPQHF. CDR3 coding DNA: TGTGCCAGCCGGGGAGACAGACCTCAGCCCCAGCATTTT.

The chain has TRBV6-1 and TRBJ1-1; D is unresolved. Trimming stripped 6 bases from V and 1 base from J, with 3 bases between. This CDR3 has 11 amino acids. Germline V gene sequence: CDR1 MNHNS, CDR2 SASEGT. For the CDR3, the DNA is TGTGCCAGCAGCAGGAACACTGAAGCTTTCTTT. Translation: CASSRNTEAFF.

This chain's CDR3 is CASSREARTQGIQQYF. The CDR3 DNA reads as TGTGCCAGCAGCCGGGAGGCCCGGACCCAGGGAATCCAGCAGTACTTC. The chain combines TRBV5-4 with TRBJ2-7, with 7 bases that match TRBD2. With 4 bases clipped from V and 8 bases from J, the junction kept 18 bases outside the gene matches. This CDR3 region has 16 residues. The germline V gene encodes CDR1 SGHNT and CDR2 YYREEE (reference sequence).

V and J are TRBV10-1 and TRBJ1-2, with unresolved D. Germline-derived CDR1 and CDR2 are WNHNN and SYGVQD (reference sequence). The CDR3 is 16 residues long. Trimming cost V 3 bases and J 1 base, with 15 bases left between them. The chain's CDR3 is CASSDSSRSLNYGYTF. The DNA for the CDR3 is TGCGCCAGCAGTGACAGTTCCAGGAGCCTTAACTATGGCTACACCTTC.

This clonotype appeared a few times. The chain carries TRBV7-2 and TRBJ2-3; the D is unclear. CDR1 is SGHTA, CDR2 FQGNSA, per germline. The length of the CDR3 is 12 residues. The germline V and J ends were trimmed by 3 bases and 4 bases, with 5 bases remaining between them. CDR3 region: CASSFFSDTQYF. The CDR3, as DNA: TGTGCCAGCAGCTTTTTTTCAGATACGCAGTATTTT.

This chain joins TRBV11-3 and TRBJ2-1; the match to TRBD1 covers 7 bases. The CDR3 extends over 14 amino acids. Germline-derived CDR1 and CDR2 are SGHNT and YENEEA. Trimming cost V 0 bases and J 8 bases; bases outside gene matches: 4. In DNA, the CDR3 is TGTGCCAGCAGCTTAGAGGGGACAGACGATGAGCAGTTCTTC. It translates to CASSLEGTDDEQFF.

The V and J genes are TRBV21-1 and TRBJ2-1; no DNA check was done on the table's D call, TRBD2. TRBV21-1 is a pseudogene. The CDR3 extends over 20 amino acids. The CDR3 reads CASSKVRASGMGGSYNEQFF. The CDR3 nucleotides read TGTGCCAGCAGCAAAGTTCGGGCTAGCGGGATGGGTGGGTCCTACAATGAGCAGTTCTTC.

As to this clonotype: A read error may produce the germline difference seen at one junction end. This chain connects TRBV19 to TRBJ2-1; D not resolved. The CDR3 length is 14 residues. The germline gives CDR1 LNHDA, CDR2 SQIVND (reference sequence). In DNA, the CDR3 is TGTACCAGTAGTCCGGGCTTCATCTACAATGAGCAGTTCTTC. Encoded protein: CTSSPGFIYNEQFF.

The rearrangement links TRBV10-3 to TRBJ1-5, with D hard to call. The CDR3 spans 14 residues. Germline V gives CDR1 ENHRY, CDR2 SYGVKD. V was trimmed by 3 bases and J by 0 bases, leaving 6 bases between them. CDR3: CAISDSHSNQPQHF. DNA of the CDR3: TGTGCCATCAGTGACAGCCATAGCAATCAGCCCCAGCATTTT.

The chain joins TRBV20-1 to TRBJ1-5, with no clear D. Germline V gene lookup returns CDR1 DFQATT and CDR2 SNEGSKA (reference sequence). The CDR3 is 14 amino acids. Trimming cost V 6 bases and J 5 bases, with 17 bases left between them. The CDR3 DNA reads as TGCAGTGCCCCGGACGGCAGGACCTATCAGCCCCAGCATTTT. As protein: CSAPDGRTYQPQHF.

The V and J genes are TRBV28 and TRBJ2-7, with a possible D match to TRBD2 (5 bases). Looked up from germline, CDR1 is MDHEN and CDR2 is SYDVKM. V was clipped by 7 bases and J by 3 bases, with 22 bases between them. The CDR3 sequence is 16 residues long. The DNA of the CDR3 is TGTGCCAGCACCTTCGGAGGACTCCCAGTCCACTACGAGCAGTACTTC. It is translated as CASTFGGLPVHYEQYF.

This rearrangement joins TRBV14 to TRBJ2-3; no definite D call. This CDR3 has 13 amino acids. Trimming removed 1 base at V and 4 bases at J, with 6 bases between. The germline CDR1 and CDR2 sequences are SGHDN and FVKESK. The CDR3 coding sequence is TGTGCCAGCAGCCAAGTCCCCCCAGATACGCAGTATTTT. Amino acids: CASSQVPPDTQYF.

This rearrangement joins TRBV7-8 to TRBJ2-7, with 9 nucleotides matching TRBD1. CDR1 SGHVS and CDR2 FQNEAQ come from the germline V gene. The CDR3 runs to 15 residues. The ends lost 2 bases at V and 2 bases at J; junction bases unmatched: 4. CDR3 nucleotide sequence: TGTGCCAGCAGCTTAATGGGACAGGGTACCTACGAGCAGTACTTC. Translated, it gives CASSLMGQGTYEQYF.

The chain links TRBV28 to TRBJ2-7, with 12 bases matching TRBD2. The length of the CDR3 is 17 residues. Germline V gives CDR1 MDHEN, CDR2 SYDVKM. The J segment lost 6 bases and the V segment lost 9 bases, leaving 18 bases of the junction unmatched. CDR3 residues: CASLAATSGSVWGEQYF. The CDR3 bases are TGTGCCAGTCTAGCGGCGACTAGCGGGAGCGTCTGGGGCGAGCAGTACTTC.

This clonotype was observed a few times. The J gene is TRBJ2-5, the V gene TRBV11-3, with 8 bases aligning to TRBD2. Trimming removed 1 base from V and 5 bases from J; junction bases left unmatched: 6. CDR1 is SGHNT and CDR2 is YENEEA in the germline V gene. The CDR3 loop spans 15 amino acids. This CDR3 is CASSLAATSVETQYF. CDR3 sequence (DNA): TGTGCCAGCAGCTTAGCAGCGACTAGCGTGGAGACCCAGTACTTC. The full variable domain, completed using reference TRBV11-3 and TRBJ2-5, is EAGVVQSPRYKIIEKKQPVAFWCNPISGHNTLYWYLQNLGQGPELLIRYENEEAVDDSQLPKDRFSAERLKGVDSTLKIQPAELGDSAVYLCASSLAATSVETQYFGPGTRLLVL.

This sequence joins TRBV29-1 and TRBJ1-1, with D unclear. The length of the CDR3 is 13 residues. CDR1 and CDR2 from the germline V gene are SQVTM and ANQGSEA. The V end lost 4 bases, the J end lost 3 bases, and 12 bases lay between the germline ends. The CDR3 DNA is TGCAGCGTTGCCCCGATGAAGGACACTGAAGCTTTCTTT. Translation: CSVAPMKDTEAFF.

V is TRBV20-1 and J is TRBJ1-4; perhaps TRBD1 as D (6 bases). Trimming removed 0 bases from V and 5 bases from J, with 13 bases in between. Germline V gives CDR1 DFQATT, CDR2 SNEGSKA (reference sequence). CDR3 length: 15 residues. The CDR3 nucleotides are TGCAGTGCTAGAGATGTGGGGGGCCCCAATGAAAAACTGTTTTTT. This encodes CSARDVGGPNEKLFF.